This TCR beta chain appears in the sequencing data of a study of early T cells in non-severe SARS-CoV-2 infection. Study summary: The chains were unpaired, and the sequenced material was bulk RNA from unsorted whole blood.

Study results and caveats: Lookups in VDJdb leaned toward anti-spike CD8 responses and missed private and CD4 specificities.

This clonotype occurred a few times. The antigen remains unidentified. CDR3 size: 13 residues. Trimming cost V 6 bases and J 3 bases, with 14 bases left between them. Per germline, CDR1 DFQATT and CDR2 SNEGSKA (reference sequence). Individual cDNA molecules were tagged with unique molecular identifiers, the study reported. Each CDR3 protein is one row after TCRdb ran MiXCR on the 5' RACE reads. There are tens of thousands of distinct CDR3 sequences in the sample; about 15% occur only once, and around 5.4% lies in the top ten. Sequencing used whole blood. This sequence joins TRBV20-1 and TRBJ1-1; D may be TRBD1 (6 bases). The source is an adult who was a healthcare worker with PCR-confirmed SARS-CoV-2 infection or an uninfected control (not recorded which). The CDR3 protein is CSATRGRDTEAFF. The CDR3 DNA is TGCAGTGCGACCAGGGGTCGGGACACTGAAGCTTTCTTT.